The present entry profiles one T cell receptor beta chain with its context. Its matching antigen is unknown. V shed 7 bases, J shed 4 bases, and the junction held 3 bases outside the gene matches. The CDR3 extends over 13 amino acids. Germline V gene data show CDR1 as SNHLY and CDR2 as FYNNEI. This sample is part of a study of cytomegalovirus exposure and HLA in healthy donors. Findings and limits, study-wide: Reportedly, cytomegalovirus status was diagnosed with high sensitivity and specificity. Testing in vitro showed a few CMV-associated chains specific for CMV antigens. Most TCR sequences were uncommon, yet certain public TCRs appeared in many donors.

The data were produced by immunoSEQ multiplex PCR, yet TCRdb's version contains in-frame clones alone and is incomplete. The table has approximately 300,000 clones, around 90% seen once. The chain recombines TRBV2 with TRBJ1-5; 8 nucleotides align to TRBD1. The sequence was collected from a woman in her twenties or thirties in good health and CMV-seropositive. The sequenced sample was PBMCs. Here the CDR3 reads CASKDRDNQPQHF. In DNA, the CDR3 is TGTGCCAGCAAGGACAGGGATAATCAGCCCCAGCATTTT. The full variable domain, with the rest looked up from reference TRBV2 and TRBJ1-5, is EPEVTQTPSHQVTQMGQEVILRCVPISNHLYFYWYRQILGQKVEFLVSFYNNEISEKSEIFDDQFSVERPDGSNFTLKIRSTKLEDSAMYFCASKDRDNQPQHFGDGTRLSIL.